This passage covers 5 T cell receptor beta chains from one sample sequenced in a study of blood T cell repertoires in COVID-19 (TCRdb year 2020). Receptors were amplified or captured by the immunoSEQ multiplex PCR assay. As stored in TCRdb, this immuneACCESS dataset retains in-frame rearrangements with V and J assigned. A fraction of the clones does not appear; measured against another copy, unresolved V genes explain less than half of the discrepancy, and the remainder lacks a known reason. The sample table records about 140,000 clones; 75% to 90% of these occur just once. About 4% of the sample lies in the top ten. Sequencing input: peripheral blood. Receptor source: an elderly woman with acute or convalescent COVID-19.

The chain carries TRBV9 and TRBJ2-5; tentatively, D is TRBD2 (6 bases). Per the germline V gene, CDR1 is SGDLS and CDR2 is YYNGEE. CDR3 length: 17 amino acids. V lost 3 bases, J lost 2 bases, and 20 bases lay in between. The DNA of the CDR3 is TGTGCCAGCAGCGCGCGGGGAGGAGTTCCGTCTCAAGAGACCCAGTACTTC. This sequence encodes CASSARGGVPSQETQYF.

The chain is built from TRBV10-3 and TRBJ2-7; weak D call: TRBD1 (6 bases). Germline CDR1 ENHRY, CDR2 SYGVKD. The CDR3 loop spans 13 amino acids. The V end lost 6 bases, the J end lost 2 bases, and 11 bases lay between the germline ends. CDR3 sequence (DNA): TGTGCCATCAGGGACAGCGCAACCTACGAGCAGTACTTC. Translating gives CAIRDSATYEQYF.

The chain links TRBV4-1 to TRBJ1-2; 10 positions match TRBD1. CDR3 length: 16 residues. The ends lost 0 bases at V and 7 bases at J; junction bases unmatched: 8. CDR1 is MGHRA and CDR2 is YSYEKL in the germline V gene. CDR3 in amino acids: CASSQDSVTGGRGYTF. The CDR3, as DNA: TGCGCCAGCAGCCAAGATAGTGTGACAGGGGGCCGTGGCTACACCTTC.

The rearrangement joins TRBV11-2 to TRBJ2-5; 9 bases are a match to TRBD1. The CDR3 totals 13 residues. V gave up 5 bases and J gave up 3 bases; unmatched junction bases: 1. From germline, CDR1 is SGHAT and CDR2 FQNNGV. The CDR3 loop reads CASSRDREETQYF. CDR3 bases: TGTGCCAGCAGCCGGGACAGGGAAGAGACCCAGTACTTC.

The J gene is TRBJ2-3, the V gene TRBV5-1, with 8 bases identical to TRBD1. V dropped 4 bases and J dropped 1; count of bases not matched to a gene: 5. There are 15 residues in the CDR3. Germline values: CDR1 SGHRS, CDR2 YFSETQ. The CDR3 sequence: CASSSGQGGTDTQYF. CDR3 DNA sequence: TGCGCCAGCAGCAGCGGACAGGGTGGCACAGATACGCAGTATTTT.